These 11 T cell receptor beta chains were all obtained from the same sample, sequenced in a study of blood T cell repertoires in COVID-19. Assay: immunoSEQ multiplex PCR; the TCRdb copy retains only in-frame clones and omits some. Of about 190,000 clones in the sample, 88% were seen once. Sequenced input: peripheral blood. The receptor source for this set is a man between 18 and 29 years old with active or convalescent COVID-19.

The chain couples TRBV19 to TRBJ2-5; D possibly corresponds to TRBD1 (6 bases). V was cut by 1 base and J by 2 bases, with 11 bases left in between. Germline CDR1 and CDR2: LNHDA and SQIVND (reference sequence). The CDR3 length is 15 residues. This CDR3 reads CASSIGRQGQETQYF. Written as DNA, the CDR3 is TGTGCCAGTAGTATAGGTCGGCAGGGGCAAGAGACCCAGTACTTC. Supplemented by reference TRBV19 and TRBJ2-5, the full variable domain reads DGGITQSPKYLFRKEGQNVTLSCEQNLNHDAMYWYRQDPGQGLRLIYYSQIVNDFQKGDIAEGYSVSREKKESFPLTVTSAQKNPTAFYLCASSIGRQGQETQYFGPGTRLLVL.

The rearrangement joins TRBV29-1 to TRBJ2-5; 7 positions agree with TRBD2. CDR3 length: 12 residues. Germline V lookup: CDR1 SQVTM, CDR2 ANQGSEA. J lost 2 bases, V lost 6 bases, and 3 bases had no gene match. The CDR3 loop reads CSVRDYQETQYF. CDR3 in DNA: TGCAGCGTGAGGGACTATCAAGAGACCCAGTACTTC.

This rearrangement joins TRBV18 to TRBJ2-7, with 13 bases matching TRBD2. V shed 4 bases, J shed 0 bases, and the junction held 3 bases outside the gene matches. The germline CDR1 and CDR2 sequences are KGHSH and LQKENI. The CDR3 is 16 amino acids. CDR3 protein: CASSQLAGGPSYEQYF. The CDR3 DNA reads TGTGCCAGCTCACAACTAGCGGGGGGGCCCTCCTACGAGCAGTACTTC.

This chain connects TRBV7-2 to TRBJ2-7, with D possibly matching TRBD2 (6 bases). V was pared by 5 bases and J by 3 bases, with 17 bases between. The CDR3 is 15 amino acids. Germline assignment: CDR1 SGHTA and CDR2 FQGNSA. The CDR3 bases are TGTGCCAGCAGCCTCCACCCACGGGGAGGCTACGAGCAGTACTTC. Amino acid sequence: CASSLHPRGGYEQYF. Full variable domain (missing parts from reference TRBV7-2 and TRBJ2-7): GAGVSQSPSNKVTEKGKDVELRCDPISGHTALYWYRQSLGQGLEFLIYFQGNSAPDKSGLPSDRFSAERTGGSVSTLTIQRTQQEDSAVYLCASSLHPRGGYEQYFGPGTRLTVT.

The V call is TRBV15, the J call TRBJ2-7; no definite D call. Germline-derived CDR1 and CDR2 are LNHNV and YYDKDF (reference sequence). V was trimmed by 0 bases and J by 3 bases, leaving 15 bases between them. This CDR3 has 16 amino acids. The CDR3 loop is CATSREFHSQNYEQYF. The CDR3 DNA sequence: TGTGCCACCAGCAGAGAGTTTCACAGTCAAAACTACGAGCAGTACTTC.

The rearrangement joins TRBV5-1 to TRBJ2-2; possible D gene TRBD2, 5 bases. Germline V gene data show CDR1 as SGHRS and CDR2 as YFSETQ. V dropped 0 bases and J dropped 8 bases, with 11 bases sitting between them. The CDR3 extends over 14 amino acids. The CDR3 spells CASSLGPGSGELFF. The CDR3 DNA follows: TGCGCCAGCAGCTTGGGGCCGGGGTCGGGGGAGCTGTTTTTT.

The chain joins TRBV7-2 to TRBJ2-7; 10 nucleotides align to TRBD2. The CDR3 is made up of 15 amino acids. CDR1 is SGHTA and CDR2 is FQGNSA in the germline V gene. J was trimmed by 7 bases and V by 5 bases; bases with no gene match: 11. CDR3 in amino acids: CASSPKLAGPGEQYF. In DNA form, the CDR3 reads TGTGCCAGCAGCCCTAAACTAGCGGGGCCGGGGGAGCAGTACTTC.

CDR3 in DNA: TGTGCCAGCAGCCGGGACAGGGCCACTAGCTATGGCTACACCTTC. This translates into CASSRDRATSYGYTF. The rearrangement joins TRBV3-1 (or the pseudogene TRBV3-2) to TRBJ1-2; 9 bases are a match to TRBD1. V dropped 4 bases and J dropped 4; count of bases not matched to a gene: 7. The CDR3 length is 15 residues. Germline V gene lookup returns CDR1 LGHDT and CDR2 YNNKEL (reference sequence).

The chain has TRBV18 and TRBJ2-1; TRBD2 aligns across 11 bases. Germline CDR1 is KGHSH and CDR2 is LQKENI. This CDR3 has 13 amino acids. Unmatched junction bases numbered 3, after V lost 5 bases and J lost 9 bases. CDR3 nucleotide sequence: TGTGCCAGCTCAGCGACTAGCGGGATTGAGCAGTTCTTC. Amino acids: CASSATSGIEQFF.

The chain joins TRBV6-6 to TRBJ1-4; D might be TRBD1 (6 bases). CDR1 is MNHNY and CDR2 is SVGAGI in the germline V gene (reference sequence). The CDR3 consists of 14 residues. Trimming took off 3 bases at V and 5 bases at J, with 10 bases between the two ends. The CDR3 nucleotides read TGTGCCAGCAGTTATAGACAGGAAAATGAAAAACTGTTTTTT. This sequence encodes CASSYRQENEKLFF.

V and J are TRBV5-4 and TRBJ1-4; tentatively, D is TRBD1 (5 bases). CDR1 and CDR2 from the germline V gene are SGHNT and YYREEE (reference sequence). The CDR3 is 15 amino acids. V was shortened by 4 bases and J by 5 bases, with 15 bases between the two germline ends. The chain's CDR3 is CASSPSGGINEKLFF. CDR3 sequence (DNA): TGTGCCAGCAGCCCCTCGGGGGGGATAAATGAAAAACTGTTTTTT.